The clone carrying this TCR beta chain turned up a few times. The antigen remains undetermined. A multiplex PCR was run with 60 Vbeta primers and 13 Jbeta primers. Measured with immunoSEQ multiplex PCR; TCRdb has only the in-frame clones, and not every one. The table includes about 94,000 clones, more than 60% detected once. The data originate from a study of cytomegalovirus exposure and HLA in healthy donors. Regarding the study as a whole: Several of the most significant clusters appeared, in a later analysis, to be linked to common viral pathogens. The study put about 180 TCR beta chains on its list as cytomegalovirus-associated. An ancestry cluster, one associated with Asian ancestry, reportedly showed fewer N-insertions than the approximately 720-donor mean in a later analysis. Three CMV-associated chains proved CMV antigen-specific in vitro.

The CDR3 spans 13 residues. With 2 bases removed from V and 8 bases from J, the gap between germline ends came to 12 bases. The germline V gene has CDR1 MGHDK and CDR2 SYGVNS. V usage is TRBV25-1 and J usage is TRBJ1-1, with a weak D call TRBD1 (6 bases). Sequencing was carried out using PBMCs. The receptor was derived from a man younger than 45 in good health and CMV-seronegative. The CDR3 here is CASSETVRGEAFF. As DNA, the CDR3 is TGTGCCAGCAGTGAAACGGTCAGGGGCGAAGCTTTCTTT. Combining the CDR3 with reference TRBV25-1 and TRBJ1-1 gives the whole variable domain EADIYQTPRYLVIGTGKKITLECSQTMGHDKMYWYQQDPGMELHLIHYSYGVNSTEKGDLSSESTVSRIRTEHFPLTLESARPSHTSQYLCASSETVRGEAFFGQGTRLTVV.